These 30 T cell receptor beta chains were sequenced from one sample in a study of blood T cell repertoires in COVID-19. Produced via immunoSEQ multiplex PCR; TCRdb's table is partial and in-frame only. Seen here are some 120,000 clones, approximately 80% observed once, and the top ten hold 20% to 25%. Sequencing was carried out using peripheral blood. These receptors originate from a human donor in a cohort sampled during active COVID-19.

J is TRBJ2-1 and V is TRBV27, with TRBD2 matching over 10 bases. Germline lookup yields CDR1 MNHEY and CDR2 SMNVEV (reference sequence). The CDR3 has 17 amino acids. V trimming: 3 bases; J trimming: 7 bases; junction bases outside the gene matches: 12. The CDR3 nucleotides read TGTGCCAGCAGTTTCTACAGCGGGGGGGCGAGGGGAAATGAGCAGTTCTTC. Translating gives CASSFYSGGARGNEQFF.

The V and J genes are TRBV28 and TRBJ1-2; no firm D call. With 1 base removed from V and 8 bases from J, the gap between germline ends came to 14 bases. Germline assignment: CDR1 MDHEN and CDR2 SYDVKM. This CDR3 spans 14 amino acids. The DNA for the CDR3 is TGTGCCAGCAGTTTATCTCAATTTAAGAGGGGCTACACCTTC. Protein product: CASSLSQFKRGYTF.

In this sample, this clone turned up once. This chain links TRBV6-1 with TRBJ2-3; 7 positions match TRBD1. The germline CDR1 and CDR2 sequences are MNHNS and SASEGT. Trimming at V came to 6 bases and at J to 4 bases, leaving 4 bases not matched to a gene. This CDR3 has 13 residues. The CDR3 nucleotides are TGTGCCAGCAGGGAACAGGGGCCAGATACGCAGTATTTT. Translated, it gives CASREQGPDTQYF.

The rearrangement joins TRBV6-5 to TRBJ1-2; no clear D gene. V shed 7 bases and J shed 0 bases, with 15 bases lying between them. Germline loops: CDR1 MNHEY, CDR2 SVGAGI. This CDR3 spans 15 amino acids. CDR3 amino acids: CASTPTGLTNYGYTF. The CDR3 region has the DNA TGTGCCAGCACCCCCACGGGTCTCACTAACTATGGCTACACCTTC.

This chain links TRBV7-2 with TRBJ1-5; D remains unclear. The CDR3 is 14 residues long. Germline assignment: CDR1 SGHTA and CDR2 FQGNSA. V lost 10 bases and J 0 bases, leaving 13 bases between the germline ends. The CDR3 coding sequence is TGTGCCACGGCGGACTCCTTTAGCAATCAGCCCCAGCATTTT. Its translation is CATADSFSNQPQHF.

With regard to this clone: A read error may produce the germline difference seen at one junction end. The rearrangement uses TRBV28 and TRBJ1-6, with TRBD1 matching over 8 bases. This CDR3 is built from 16 residues. Germline V gene data show CDR1 as MDHEN and CDR2 as SYDVKM. This CDR3 reads CAGSSLLTGEGSPLHF. CDR3 DNA sequence: TGTGCCGGCAGTTCCCTCTTGACAGGGGAGGGGTCACCCCTCCACTTT.

The CDR3 loop is CASSPPGDPLNEQFF. In DNA form, the CDR3 reads TGTGCCAGCAGTCCGCCGGGGGACCCCCTAAATGAGCAGTTCTTC. This chain joins TRBV28 and TRBJ2-1, with D tentatively TRBD2 (6 bases). The CDR3 length is 15 residues. The V gene lost 5 bases and the J gene lost 7 bases, with 18 bases spanning the gap. CDR1 is MDHEN and CDR2 is SYDVKM in the germline V gene.

This clone was recorded once. The chain joins TRBV10-3 to TRBJ1-5; a weak D match, TRBD1 (5 bases). The CDR3 has 13 residues. The germline V and J ends were trimmed by 8 bases and 4 bases, with 12 bases remaining between them. Germline V gene sequence: CDR1 ENHRY, CDR2 SYGVKD. The DNA of the CDR3 is TGTGCCATCGCGGGGACCGGGAATCAGCCCCAGCATTTT. This encodes CAIAGTGNQPQHF.

The rearrangement uses TRBV5-4 and TRBJ1-4, with D uncertain. The germline V gene has CDR1 SGHNT and CDR2 YYREEE (reference sequence). V was cut by 0 bases and J by 4 bases, with 10 bases left in between. The CDR3 length is 15 residues. The CDR3 sequence is CASSLERRFNEKLFF. DNA of the CDR3: TGTGCCAGCAGCTTGGAACGTCGGTTTAATGAAAAACTGTTTTTT.

The chain recombines TRBV5-1 with TRBJ2-1, with no clear D. V gave up 0 bases and J gave up 0 bases, with 10 bases separating them. This CDR3 has 16 amino acids. Germline V CDR1 and CDR2: SGHRS, YFSETQ. The CDR3 here is CASSLGGSLSYNEQFF. CDR3 nucleotides: TGCGCCAGCAGCTTGGGAGGTAGCCTCTCCTACAATGAGCAGTTCTTC.

The rearrangement uses TRBV11-3 and TRBJ2-1; D remains ambiguous. CDR3 length: 16 residues. V lost 1 base, J lost 0 bases, and 10 bases lay in between. Germline V gene data show CDR1 as SGHNT and CDR2 as YENEEA. CDR3 DNA: TGTGCCAGCAGCTTAGGGCGGCAGAACTCCTACAATGAGCAGTTCTTC. Protein: CASSLGRQNSYNEQFF.

The J gene is TRBJ2-3, the V gene TRBV28, with 12 bases lining up with TRBD2. The V gene end was trimmed by 5 bases and the J gene end by 6 bases; junction bases not matched to a gene: 9. The germline V gene has CDR1 MDHEN and CDR2 SYDVKM. The CDR3 sequence is 16 residues long. CDR3 nucleotides: TGTGCCAGCAGTGCCCCCCTAGCGGGGGGGATGGATACGCAGTATTTT. Translated, it gives CASSAPLAGGMDTQYF.

The J gene is TRBJ1-5, the V gene TRBV2; weak D call: TRBD1 (5 bases). V dropped 4 bases and J dropped 5 bases, with 12 bases sitting between them. The CDR3 sequence is 14 residues long. The V gene's germline CDR1 is SNHLY and CDR2 FYNNEI. The CDR3 sequence is CASSVKDTYQPQHF. DNA of the CDR3: TGTGCCAGCAGTGTCAAGGACACCTATCAGCCCCAGCATTTT.

The rearrangement joins TRBV2 to TRBJ1-2; no clear D gene. Germline assignment: CDR1 SNHLY and CDR2 FYNNEI. This CDR3 has 14 amino acids. Trimming pared 5 bases from V and 5 bases from J, leaving 15 bases between. Here the CDR3 DNA reads TGTGCCAGCAGTAAGGAGGTCAGAACTTATGGCTACACCTTC. This sequence encodes CASSKEVRTYGYTF.

The chain employs TRBV5-1 and TRBJ2-2; TRBD2 might be the D (5 bases). From germline, CDR1 is SGHRS and CDR2 YFSETQ. V dropped 2 bases and J dropped 3 bases, with 8 bases sitting between them. The CDR3 consists of 14 residues. CDR3: CASSFGVDTGELFF. The CDR3 DNA is TGCGCCAGCAGCTTCGGGGTAGACACCGGGGAGCTGTTTTTT. Full variable domain (outside the CDR3, taken from reference TRBV5-1 and TRBJ2-2): KAGVTQTPRYLIKTRGQQVTLSCSPISGHRSVSWYQQTPGQGLQFLFEYFSETQRNKGNFPGRFSGRQFSNSRSEMNVSTLELGDSALYLCASSFGVDTGELFFGEGSRLTVL.

The chain combines TRBV6-5 with TRBJ2-1; D uncertain. The CDR3 contains 14 residues. Germline CDR1 MNHEY, CDR2 SVGAGI. Between the trimmed V and J ends, which lost 8 bases and 0 bases, there was a span of 11 bases. The CDR3 region is CASYYRSSYNEQFF. The CDR3 DNA sequence: TGTGCCAGCTACTATAGGAGCTCCTACAATGAGCAGTTCTTC.

The chain carries TRBV19 and TRBJ1-5, with a possible D match to TRBD1 (5 bases). The CDR3 spans 15 residues. Trimming shortened V by 7 bases and J by 4 bases, and 17 bases separated the two germline ends. Germline V gene lookup returns CDR1 LNHDA and CDR2 SQIVND (reference sequence). This chain's CDR3 is CASIKGGGGNQPQHF. The DNA of the CDR3 is TGTGCCAGTATTAAGGGAGGCGGGGGAAATCAGCCCCAGCATTTT.

This clone was observed a single time. The chain carries TRBV7-9 and TRBJ2-1; possible D gene TRBD1, 5 bases. CDR1 and CDR2 (germline): SEHNR, FQNEAQ (reference sequence). The CDR3 length is 15 residues. Between the trimmed V and J ends, which lost 1 base and 2 bases, there was a span of 9 bases. CDR3 in DNA: TGTGCCAGCAGCTTAGAGGGGCTACCCTACAATGAGCAGTTCTTC. As protein: CASSLEGLPYNEQFF.

The chain combines TRBV7-9 with TRBJ2-1; the D gene is possibly TRBD2 (5 bases). CDR1 and CDR2 (germline): SEHNR, FQNEAQ (reference sequence). V lost 7 bases to trimming and J lost 4 bases, with 17 bases between them. This CDR3 has 15 residues. The CDR3 bases are TGTGCCAGCAACCCAACACGGACTTTTTACAATGAGCAGTTCTTC. It yields the protein CASNPTRTFYNEQFF.

This clone was observed a single time. The gene calls are TRBV4-1 and TRBJ1-1, with D tentatively TRBD1 (5 bases). CDR3 length equals 13 residues. The V gene's germline CDR1 is MGHRA and CDR2 YSYEKL. V was cut by 10 bases and J by 0 bases, with 12 bases left in between. CDR3 residues: CATRGGVNTEAFF. CDR3 coding DNA: TGCGCCACGCGGGGGGGGGTGAACACTGAAGCTTTCTTT.

This clone has just a few counts. The V call is TRBV29-1, the J call TRBJ1-1; D possibly corresponds to TRBD1 (5 bases). Trimming took off 3 bases at V and 4 bases at J, with 9 bases between the two ends. Per the germline V gene, CDR1 is SQVTM and CDR2 is ANQGSEA. This CDR3 contains 12 residues. The CDR3 coding sequence is TGCAGCGTTGACAGGGATCGCACTGAAGCTTTCTTT. Translated: CSVDRDRTEAFF.

This chain links TRBV5-1 with TRBJ2-7, with 7 nucleotides matching TRBD1. The germline V gene encodes CDR1 SGHRS and CDR2 YFSETQ. Losses at the gene ends were 0 bases for V and 5 bases for J; bases not matched to a gene: 5. The CDR3 sequence is 14 residues long. Written as DNA, the CDR3 is TGCGCCAGCAGCTTGGGGGGACAGTTAGACGAGCAGTACTTC. Its protein is CASSLGGQLDEQYF.

V is TRBV4-1 and J is TRBJ2-3; 8 nucleotides agree with TRBD2. Germline trimming cut 1 base from V and 3 bases from J; bases unmatched to any gene: 9. CDR3 length: 17 residues. Germline V gives CDR1 MGHRA, CDR2 YSYEKL. CDR3 loop: CASSQVAGRAGTDTQYF. The CDR3 DNA reads as TGCGCCAGCAGCCAAGTGGCCGGGAGGGCTGGGACAGATACGCAGTATTTT.

This clone showed up just once. V gene TRBV7-6 combines with J gene TRBJ2-2, with D unresolved. Germline V gene data show CDR1 as SGHVS and CDR2 as FNYEAQ. Trimming pared 2 bases from V and 4 bases from J, leaving 8 bases between. The CDR3 runs to 14 residues. The CDR3, as DNA: TGTGCCAGCAGCTTAATTCTTGTCACCGGGGAGCTGTTTTTT. It translates to CASSLILVTGELFF.

This clone was recorded a few times. The rearrangement links TRBV19 to TRBJ1-1; D call uncertain. This CDR3 contains 14 residues. Trimming took 6 bases from V and 4 from J, leaving 15 bases between them. CDR1 is LNHDA and CDR2 is SQIVND in the germline V gene (reference sequence). The CDR3 coding sequence is TGTGCCAGTAGCCGATCGAGGATGGGCACTGAAGCTTTCTTT. Encoded protein: CASSRSRMGTEAFF.

The sample holds one count of this clone. The CDR3 sequence is CASSPVDRGMHSGANVLTF. CDR3 bases: TGTGCCAGCAGCCCTGTGGACAGGGGGATGCACTCTGGGGCCAACGTCCTGACTTTC. The chain is built from TRBV3-1 (or the pseudogene TRBV3-2) and TRBJ2-6; the match to TRBD1 covers 10 bases. This CDR3 has 19 residues. V shed 4 bases, J shed 0 bases, and the junction held 9 bases outside the gene matches. The V gene's germline CDR1 is LGHDT and CDR2 YNNKEL (reference sequence).

The chain carries TRBV6-6 and TRBJ1-1; tentative D call: TRBD1 (6 bases). Germline V gene lookup returns CDR1 MNHNY and CDR2 SVGAGI (reference sequence). The V and J ends lost 6 bases and 6 bases respectively, with 17 bases between them. The CDR3 has 14 residues. CDR3 nucleotides: TGTGCCAGCAGAGTAACAGGGATGTTCGCTGAAGCTTTCTTT. Translation gives CASRVTGMFAEAFF.

The V call is TRBV27, the J call TRBJ2-7; a weak D match, TRBD1 (6 bases). CDR3 size: 14 residues. The germline V and J ends were trimmed by 5 bases and 7 bases, with 18 bases remaining between them. CDR1 and CDR2 (germline): MNHEY, SMNVEV (reference sequence). CDR3 DNA: TGTGCCAGCAGTACCAAGACAGGCCTCGGGGAGCAGTACTTC. It is translated as CASSTKTGLGEQYF.

V gene TRBV5-4 combines with J gene TRBJ2-1, with a weak D call TRBD1 (5 bases). V gave up 0 bases and J gave up 2 bases, with 9 bases separating them. The germline CDR1 and CDR2 sequences are SGHNT and YYREEE (reference sequence). There are 15 residues in the CDR3. CDR3 sequence reads: CASSLGTPTYNEQFF. In DNA, the CDR3 is TGTGCCAGCAGCTTGGGGACACCTACCTACAATGAGCAGTTCTTC.

This rearrangement joins TRBV9 to TRBJ2-7; maybe TRBD2 (6 bases). The V gene lost 3 bases and the J gene lost 3 bases, with 16 bases spanning the gap. The CDR3 has 15 amino acids. From germline, CDR1 is SGDLS and CDR2 YYNGEE. CDR3 protein: CASSAGGEAHYEQYF. The CDR3 bases are TGTGCCAGCAGCGCTGGAGGGGAGGCTCACTACGAGCAGTACTTC.